This paragraph covers one TCR beta chain sequence. Antigen specificity is unknown. Losses at the gene ends were 5 bases for V and 2 bases for J; bases not matched to a gene: 9. The CDR3 contains 14 residues. Germline V lookup: CDR1 DFQATT, CDR2 SNEGSKA (reference sequence). Through a sample-barcoded 5' primer and a J-beta primer mix, a second PCR was run for 7 to 11 cycles. With 12 random nucleotides, a template-switch adaptor tagged each individual cDNA molecule. TCRdb re-derived calls from the 5' RACE reads in MiXCR, one entry per CDR3 protein. The sample consists of over a million distinct CDR3 sequences, 45% of them appearing once. The sample originates from a study of blood T cells in healthy people across ages. Study-level results: Roughly linear age-related decline in beta diversity appeared, significant by age around 36.

This chain uses TRBV20-1 with TRBJ2-7; 7 bases line up with TRBD2. Sequences were obtained from blood. The sequence came from a woman aged 55-75 years in good health. CDR3 DNA sequence: TGCAGTGCTGGGGGGAGGGTAGCAACCTACGAGCAGTACTTC. As protein: CSAGGRVATYEQYF.